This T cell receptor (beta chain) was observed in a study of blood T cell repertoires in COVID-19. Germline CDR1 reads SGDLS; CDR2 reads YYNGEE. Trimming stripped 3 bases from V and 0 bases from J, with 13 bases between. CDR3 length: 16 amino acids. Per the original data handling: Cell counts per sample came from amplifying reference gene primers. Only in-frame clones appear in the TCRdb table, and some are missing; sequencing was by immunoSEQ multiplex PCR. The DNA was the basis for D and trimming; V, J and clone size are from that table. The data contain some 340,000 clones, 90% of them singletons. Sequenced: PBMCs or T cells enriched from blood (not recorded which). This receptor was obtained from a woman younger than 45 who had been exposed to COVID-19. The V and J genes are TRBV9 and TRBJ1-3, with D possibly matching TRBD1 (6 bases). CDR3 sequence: CASSGDRDNSGNTIYF. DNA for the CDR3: TGTGCCAGCAGCGGAGACCGGGACAACTCTGGAAACACCATATATTTT.